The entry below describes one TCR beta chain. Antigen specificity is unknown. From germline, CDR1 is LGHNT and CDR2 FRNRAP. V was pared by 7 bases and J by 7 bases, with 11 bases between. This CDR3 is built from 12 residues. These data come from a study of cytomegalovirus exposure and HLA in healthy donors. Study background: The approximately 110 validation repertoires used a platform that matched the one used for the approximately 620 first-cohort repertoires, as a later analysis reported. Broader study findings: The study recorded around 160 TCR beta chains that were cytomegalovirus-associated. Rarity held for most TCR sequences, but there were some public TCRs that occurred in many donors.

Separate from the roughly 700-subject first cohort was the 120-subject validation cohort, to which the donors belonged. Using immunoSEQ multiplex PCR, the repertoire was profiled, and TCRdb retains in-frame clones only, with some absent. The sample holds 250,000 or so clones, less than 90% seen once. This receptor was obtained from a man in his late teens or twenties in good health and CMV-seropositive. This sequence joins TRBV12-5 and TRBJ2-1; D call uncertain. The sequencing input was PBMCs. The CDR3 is CASAMTSNEQFF. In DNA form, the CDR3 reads TGTGCTAGTGCCATGACAAGTAATGAGCAGTTCTTC.